Below are 30 T cell receptor beta chains sequenced from a single sample in a study of control samples from healthy donors and cancer patients (dated by TCRdb to about 2020). The receptor library was made with the immunoSEQ multiplex PCR assay. This immuneACCESS table, as held by TCRdb, lists in-frame sequences with V and J called but not all clones. Of the missing ones, under half trace to an unresolved V gene in checked studies; the others have no known cause. This sample lists fewer than 15,000 clones; around 77% were detected once. Together, the top ten hold under 20% of the sample. Sequencing used formalin-fixed, paraffin-embedded tissue. The receptors derive from a female donor with lung cancer.

This clone appeared a few times. Germline is not matched at one junction end, which may reflect a read error. CDR3 protein: CASSLVPPETQYF. The CDR3 DNA is TGTGCTAGCAGCTTAGTTCCCCCAGAGACCCAGTACTTC. The J gene is TRBJ2-5, the V gene TRBV7-7; the D is unclear. This CDR3 contains 13 residues. CDR1 is SSHAT and CDR2 is FNYEAQ in the germline V gene (reference sequence).

The rearrangement joins TRBV6-5 to TRBJ1-5; 8 bases match TRBD1. The CDR3 is 15 residues long. The V gene's germline CDR1 is MNHEY and CDR2 SVGAGI. V was clipped by 7 bases and J by 4 bases; unmatched bases: 9. This chain's CDR3 is CASKTQGAGNQPQHF. The CDR3 bases are TGTGCCAGCAAGACGCAGGGGGCGGGAAATCAGCCCCAGCATTTT.

V is TRBV2 and J is TRBJ1-2; tentative D call: TRBD1 (6 bases). The CDR3 contains 13 residues. The germline gives CDR1 SNHLY, CDR2 FYNNEI. V lost 6 bases and J lost 2, with 10 bases in between. Here the CDR3 DNA reads TGTGCCAGCAGCGCTGGACAGAACTATGGCTACACCTTC. Protein: CASSAGQNYGYTF.

This chain connects TRBV19 to TRBJ1-5; D is possibly TRBD1 (5 bases). From germline, CDR1 is LNHDA and CDR2 SQIVND (reference sequence). V lost 2 bases and J lost 0, with 17 bases in between. CDR3 length equals 18 residues. CDR3 DNA: TGTGCCAGTAGTATACGGGGACCCGAGGAGTATAGCAATCAGCCCCAGCATTTT. Residues: CASSIRGPEEYSNQPQHF.

The chain uses TRBV5-6 and TRBJ2-7; maybe TRBD1 (6 bases). CDR3 length: 15 amino acids. Germline V gene lookup returns CDR1 SGHDT and CDR2 YYEEEE. V was trimmed by 0 bases and J by 5 bases, leaving 15 bases between them. CDR3 residues: CASSLAGLQGHEQYF. For the CDR3, the DNA is TGTGCCAGCAGCTTGGCTGGTCTACAGGGCCACGAGCAGTACTTC.

The rearrangement joins TRBV5-5 to TRBJ2-1; TRBD2 might be the D (5 bases). This CDR3 has 15 residues. Germline loops: CDR1 SGHKS, CDR2 YYEKEE (reference sequence). Trimming removed 4 bases at V and 8 bases at J, with 19 bases between. The DNA of the CDR3 is TGTGCCAGCAGCCTAGGACTCGAGATTACGGATGAGCAGTTCTTC. Translating it yields CASSLGLEITDEQFF. Variable domain in full (rest from reference TRBV5-5 and TRBJ2-1): DAGVTQSPTHLIKTRGQQVTLRCSPISGHKSVSWYQQVLGQGPQFIFQYYEKEERGRGNFPDRFSARQFPNYSSELNVNALLLGDSALYLCASSLGLEITDEQFFGPGTRLTVL.

In this sample, this clone turned up once. The chain is built from TRBV5-6 and TRBJ1-2, with 8 bases that match TRBD1. J was trimmed by 4 bases and V by 5 bases; bases with no gene match: 13. This CDR3 contains 16 residues. CDR1 is SGHDT, CDR2 YYEEEE, per germline. The CDR3 DNA is TGTGCCAGCAGTTTTATGTATCAGGGGGCTACCTATGGCTACACCTTC. Translating it yields CASSFMYQGATYGYTF.

This sequence joins TRBV5-5 and TRBJ2-7; no definite D call. Germline-derived CDR1 and CDR2 are SGHKS and YYEKEE (reference sequence). The ends were cut back, 2 bases at V and 9 bases at J, with 24 bases in the middle. The CDR3 is made up of 16 amino acids. The DNA for the CDR3 is TGTGCCAGCAGCTTTGGACCGGACCCAACAATCATAGTGCAGTACTTC. This sequence encodes CASSFGPDPTIIVQYF.

The chain links TRBV19 to TRBJ2-5; D is undetermined. Trimming shortened V by 1 base and J by 1 base, and 7 bases separated the two germline ends. The V gene's germline CDR1 is LNHDA and CDR2 SQIVND (reference sequence). The CDR3 sequence is 14 residues long. CDR3 in amino acids: CASSIVGTQETQYF. DNA for the CDR3: TGTGCCAGTAGTATAGTAGGTACCCAAGAGACCCAGTACTTC.

The chain joins TRBV4-2 to TRBJ2-1, with 10 bases aligning to TRBD2. The CDR3 spans 15 residues. V trimming: 0 bases; J trimming: 8 bases; junction bases outside the gene matches: 4. Germline lookup yields CDR1 LGHNA and CDR2 YNFKEQ. The CDR3 here is CASSQESGRVDEQFF. DNA of the CDR3: TGTGCCAGCAGCCAAGAAAGCGGGAGGGTCGATGAGCAGTTCTTC.

The DNA of the CDR3 is TGTGCCAGCTCACCGTCCCGAGCGGGAGCAGGGGATACGCAGTATTTT. It is translated as CASSPSRAGAGDTQYF. This chain joins TRBV18 and TRBJ2-3; 8 nucleotides align to TRBD2. The CDR3 has 16 amino acids. Trimming took 3 bases from V and 6 from J; bases not matched to a gene: 11. Germline loops: CDR1 KGHSH, CDR2 LQKENI.

The chain carries TRBV5-1 and TRBJ2-7; 8 positions agree with TRBD1. Germline V lookup: CDR1 SGHRS, CDR2 YFSETQ. The V gene end was trimmed by 0 bases and the J gene end by 2 bases; junction bases not matched to a gene: 1. The CDR3 sequence is 14 residues long. This CDR3 reads CASSLGTGPYEQYF. CDR3 nucleotide sequence: TGCGCCAGCAGCTTGGGGACAGGGCCCTACGAGCAGTACTTC.

The genes are TRBV6-5 and TRBJ1-2, with TRBD1 as a possible D gene (6 bases). V was trimmed by 7 bases and J by 3 bases, leaving 15 bases between them. The germline gives CDR1 MNHEY, CDR2 SVGAGI. This CDR3 has 14 amino acids. The CDR3 DNA sequence: TGTGCCAGCACCCTCGGGGGCGCTGACTATGGCTACACCTTC. Residues: CASTLGGADYGYTF.

The chain employs TRBV30 and TRBJ2-7, with D perhaps TRBD1 or TRBD2 (6 bases each). Germline CDR1 reads GTSNPN; CDR2 reads SVGIG (reference sequence). Trimming took off 1 base at V and 3 bases at J, with 10 bases between the two ends. The length of the CDR3 is 13 residues. The CDR3: CAWSAGGRYEQYF. CDR3 DNA: TGTGCCTGGAGTGCCGGGGGCCGCTACGAGCAGTACTTC.

V gene TRBV9 combines with J gene TRBJ2-1, with TRBD2 matching over 8 bases. J was trimmed by 6 bases and V by 0 bases; bases with no gene match: 5. Germline values: CDR1 SGDLS, CDR2 YYNGEE. This CDR3 contains 15 residues. CDR3 sequence: CASSVEGLGINEQFF. The CDR3 DNA is TGTGCCAGCAGCGTAGAGGGACTAGGTATCAATGAGCAGTTCTTC.

The chain employs TRBV9 and TRBJ2-7, with 7 bases matching TRBD2. This CDR3 spans 15 amino acids. J gave up 4 bases and V 2 bases, and 9 bases lay outside the gene matches. The germline V gene encodes CDR1 SGDLS and CDR2 YYNGEE. The CDR3 spells CASSVESVGGYEQYF. CDR3 bases: TGTGCCAGCAGCGTGGAGTCGGTGGGAGGGTACGAGCAGTACTTC.

The chain has TRBV5-5 and TRBJ2-1; no reliable D call. The V end lost 7 bases, the J end lost 2 bases, and 7 bases lay between the germline ends. Looked up from germline, CDR1 is SGHKS and CDR2 is YYEKEE (reference sequence). CDR3 length: 12 residues. CDR3 sequence: CASSAPYNEQFF. In DNA, the CDR3 is TGTGCCAGCTCCGCCCCCTACAATGAGCAGTTCTTC.

The chain recombines TRBV5-4 with TRBJ2-3, with 13 bases matching TRBD2. The germline V gene encodes CDR1 SGHNT and CDR2 YYREEE (reference sequence). CDR3 length: 16 amino acids. The V and J ends lost 0 bases and 3 bases, in that order; junction bases with no gene match: 1. The chain's CDR3 is CASSLGLAGGTDTQYF. Written as DNA, the CDR3 is TGTGCCAGCAGCTTGGGACTAGCGGGGGGTACAGATACGCAGTATTTT.

As to this clone: Distinct nucleotide sequences in the sample also encode this CDR3. The rearrangement joins TRBV3-1 (or the pseudogene TRBV3-2) to TRBJ2-2; D gene unclear. Trimming took 1 base from V and 4 from J, leaving 4 bases between them. Germline CDR1 is LGHDT and CDR2 is YNNKEL (reference sequence). The CDR3 runs 13 residues. The DNA for the CDR3 is TGTGCCAGCAGCCAAGGCATCACCGGGGAGCTGTTTTTT. Translated: CASSQGITGELFF.

This chain connects TRBV4-2 to TRBJ2-7; 7 bases align to TRBD2. The CDR3 contains 14 residues. CDR1 and CDR2 from the germline V gene are LGHNA and YNFKEQ. V was clipped by 0 bases and J by 4 bases; unmatched bases: 3. The CDR3 DNA reads TGTGCCAGCAGCCAAGAGGCACTAGCGTACGAGCAGTACTTC. Protein product: CASSQEALAYEQYF.

This clone is labeled large (0.1 to 1%). The chain recombines TRBV7-2 with TRBJ2-1, with TRBD2 matching 10 bases. CDR1 and CDR2 (germline): SGHTA, FQGNSA. The CDR3 is 16 amino acids. V trimming: 2 bases; J trimming: 7 bases; junction bases outside the gene matches: 8. CDR3 amino acids: CASSLHSSGGRNEQFF. CDR3 nucleotides: TGTGCCAGCAGCTTACATTCTAGCGGGGGCAGAAATGAGCAGTTCTTC.

This sequence joins TRBV19 and TRBJ2-5; D unclear. This CDR3 spans 14 amino acids. Trimming left V 8 bases short and J 3 bases short, with 16 bases between. Germline V CDR1 and CDR2: LNHDA, SQIVND (reference sequence). Here the CDR3 DNA reads TGTGCCAGTGGTGGTGGGCCGATGGAAGAGACCCAGTACTTC. It specifies CASGGGPMEETQYF.

The CDR3, as DNA: TGTGCCAGCACCCCCCGGCGGGCAGGGGTGAACACTGAAGCTTTCTTT. Translation gives CASTPRRAGVNTEAFF. The chain uses TRBV7-9 and TRBJ1-1; a weak D match, TRBD1 (6 bases). Germline CDR1 SEHNR, CDR2 FQNEAQ (reference sequence). This CDR3 contains 16 residues. V was shortened by 7 bases and J by 0 bases, with 18 bases between the two germline ends.

The rearrangement links TRBV4-2 to TRBJ2-7, with TRBD1 as a possible D gene (6 bases). This CDR3 is built from 14 residues. Trimming stripped 1 base from V and 5 bases from J, with 12 bases between. The germline V gene encodes CDR1 LGHNA and CDR2 YNFKEQ. In nucleotides, the CDR3 is TGTGCCAGCAGCCAAGTGGGACACGCTGACGAGCAGTACTTC. Its protein is CASSQVGHADEQYF.

The chain links TRBV15 to TRBJ2-7, with a weak D call TRBD1 (6 bases). Trimming stripped 1 base from V and 6 bases from J, with 16 bases between. Germline V gives CDR1 LNHNV, CDR2 YYDKDF (reference sequence). This CDR3 spans 15 amino acids. For the CDR3, the DNA is TGTGCCACCAGCAGAGGTAACAGGGCCTCGGGCGAGCAGTACTTC. Encoded protein: CATSRGNRASGEQYF.

This clone was counted a single time. The chain links TRBV5-1 to TRBJ2-7, with TRBD1 matching over 9 bases. Germline CDR1 reads SGHRS; CDR2 reads YFSETQ. The CDR3 spans 13 residues. The J segment lost 2 bases and the V segment lost 5 bases, leaving 2 bases of the junction unmatched. CDR3 in amino acids: CASSRDRAYEQYF. Written as DNA, the CDR3 is TGCGCCAGCAGTCGGGACAGGGCCTACGAGCAGTACTTC.

The chain employs TRBV19 and TRBJ2-3, with TRBD2 matching 9 bases. V dropped 5 bases and J dropped 2; count of bases not matched to a gene: 5. This CDR3 has 15 amino acids. CDR1 and CDR2 (germline): LNHDA, SQIVND (reference sequence). The CDR3 region has the DNA TGTGCCAGTAGTCGGCGGGAGGGAACCACAGATACGCAGTATTTT. Residues: CASSRREGTTDTQYF.

The V call is TRBV19, the J call TRBJ2-2; 7 bases line up with TRBD2. V lost 10 bases and J lost 4; bases outside the gene matches: 15. Germline values: CDR1 LNHDA, CDR2 SQIVND (reference sequence). CDR3 length equals 16 residues. The CDR3 DNA reads TGTGCCACCCAAGTTGGGGCGGGAGTAGGCACCGGGGAGCTGTTTTTT. Its protein is CATQVGAGVGTGELFF.

This clone has just a few counts. At one boundary the junction diverges from the germline segment, which might be a read error. V and J are TRBV7-7 and TRBJ2-1, with 10 bases identical to TRBD2. The CDR3 sequence is 15 residues long. Looked up from germline, CDR1 is SSHAT and CDR2 is FNYEAQ (reference sequence). CDR3 in DNA: TGTGCTAGCAGTCCCGGACTAGCGGAGTACAATGAGCAGTTCTTC. This sequence encodes CASSPGLAEYNEQFF.

A few counts support this clone. For the CDR3, the DNA is TGTGCCAGCAGCGTAGGACTTACGGGCCAGGGGTGGAATGAGCAGTTCTTC. As protein: CASSVGLTGQGWNEQFF. The chain employs TRBV9 and TRBJ2-1; possible D gene TRBD1, 6 bases. Per germline, CDR1 SGDLS and CDR2 YYNGEE. Deletions cut 0 bases from V and 7 bases from J, with 20 bases between. The CDR3 loop spans 17 amino acids.